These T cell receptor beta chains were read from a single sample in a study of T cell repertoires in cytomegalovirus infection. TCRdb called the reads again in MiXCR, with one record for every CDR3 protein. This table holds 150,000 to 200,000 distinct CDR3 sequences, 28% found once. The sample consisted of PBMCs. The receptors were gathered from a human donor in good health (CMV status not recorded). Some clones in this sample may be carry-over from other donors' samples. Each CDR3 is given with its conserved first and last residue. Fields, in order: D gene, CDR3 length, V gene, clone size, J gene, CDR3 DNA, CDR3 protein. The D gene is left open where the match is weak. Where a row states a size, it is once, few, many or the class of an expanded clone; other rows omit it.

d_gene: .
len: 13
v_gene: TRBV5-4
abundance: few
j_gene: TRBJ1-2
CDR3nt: TGTGCCAGCAGCTCGCAGAGGAAGGGAGGCTACACCTTC
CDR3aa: CASSSQRKGGYTF

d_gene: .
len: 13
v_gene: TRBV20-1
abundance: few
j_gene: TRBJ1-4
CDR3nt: TGCAGTGCTTTAACCCGTACTAATGAAAAACTGTTTTTT
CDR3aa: CSALTRTNEKLFF

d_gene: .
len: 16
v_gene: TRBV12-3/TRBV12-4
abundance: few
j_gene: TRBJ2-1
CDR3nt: TGTGCCAGCAGTCCCGGGACCTTTCCCTCCTACAATGAGCAGTTCTTC
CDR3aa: CASSPGTFPSYNEQFF

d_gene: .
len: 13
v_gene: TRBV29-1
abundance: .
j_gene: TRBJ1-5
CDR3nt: TGCAGCGTTGTTTCGGGGGGGGGACAGCCCCAGCATTTT
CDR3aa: CSVVSGGGQPQHF

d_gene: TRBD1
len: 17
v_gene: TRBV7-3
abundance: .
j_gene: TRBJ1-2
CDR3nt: TGTGCCAGCAGCCCCTTCTCACGGGACAGGGCCGACTATGGCTACACCTTC
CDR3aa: CASSPFSRDRADYGYTF

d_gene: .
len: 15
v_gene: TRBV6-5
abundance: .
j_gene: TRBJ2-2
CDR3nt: TGTGCCAGCAGGGTTGGGGAAGCGAACACCGGGGAGCTGTTTTTT
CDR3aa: CASRVGEANTGELFF

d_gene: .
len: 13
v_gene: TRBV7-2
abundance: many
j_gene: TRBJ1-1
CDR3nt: TGTGCCAGCAGCCTTAGCGTGATGAGGGGAGCTTTCTTT
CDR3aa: CASSLSVMRGAFF

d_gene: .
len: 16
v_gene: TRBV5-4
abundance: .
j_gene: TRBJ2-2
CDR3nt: TGTGCCAGCAGCTCCCGACGGATAACGAACACCGGGGAGCTGTTTTTT
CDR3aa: CASSSRRITNTGELFF

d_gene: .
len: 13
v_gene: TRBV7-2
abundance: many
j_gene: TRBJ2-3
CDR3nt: TGTGCCAGCAGCTTAGACAGGAAGGATACGCAGTATTTT
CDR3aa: CASSLDRKDTQYF

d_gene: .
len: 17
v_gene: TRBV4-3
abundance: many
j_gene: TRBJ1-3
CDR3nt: TGCGCCAGCAGCCAAGATTCGGGAGGGATGACTGGAAACACCATATATTTT
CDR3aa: CASSQDSGGMTGNTIYF

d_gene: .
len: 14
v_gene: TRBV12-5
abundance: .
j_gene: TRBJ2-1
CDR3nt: TGTGCTAGTGGTCCCTCGACACAAGGGAATGAGCAGTTCTTC
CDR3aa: CASGPSTQGNEQFF

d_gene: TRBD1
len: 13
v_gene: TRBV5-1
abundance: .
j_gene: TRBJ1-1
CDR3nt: TGCGCCAGCCGACAGGGACTGAACACTGAAGCTTTCTTT
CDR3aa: CASRQGLNTEAFF

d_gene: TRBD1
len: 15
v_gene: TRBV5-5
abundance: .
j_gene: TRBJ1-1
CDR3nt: TGTGCCAGCATCTCTAGACAGGGCGAAGGCACTGAAGCTTTCTTT
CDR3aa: CASISRQGEGTEAFF

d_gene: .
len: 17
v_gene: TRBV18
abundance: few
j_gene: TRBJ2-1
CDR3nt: TGTGCCAGCTCACCACCCGGATTAGCGGACTTCTACAATGAGCAGTTCTTC
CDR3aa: CASSPPGLADFYNEQFF

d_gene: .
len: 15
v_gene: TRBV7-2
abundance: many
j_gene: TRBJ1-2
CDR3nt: TGTGCCAGCAGCCAATATCCGGGCCGTTATATGAGCTACACCTTC
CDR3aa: CASSQYPGRYMSYTF

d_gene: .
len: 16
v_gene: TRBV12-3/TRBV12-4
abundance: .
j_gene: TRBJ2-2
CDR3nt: TGTGCCAGCAGCCTCGGGGGTATCGCGAACACCGGGGAGCTGTTTTTT
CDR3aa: CASSLGGIANTGELFF

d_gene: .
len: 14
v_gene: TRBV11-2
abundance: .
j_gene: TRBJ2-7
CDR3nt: TGTGCCAGCAGACTATCACAGGGTTCCTACGAGCAGTACTTC
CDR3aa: CASRLSQGSYEQYF

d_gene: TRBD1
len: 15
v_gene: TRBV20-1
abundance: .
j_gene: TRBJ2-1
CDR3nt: TGCAGTGCTAGAGATCTGCGACAGGGCAACAATGAGCAGTTCTTC
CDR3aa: CSARDLRQGNNEQFF

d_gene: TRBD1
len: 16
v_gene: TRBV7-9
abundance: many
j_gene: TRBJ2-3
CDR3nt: TGTGCCAGCAGCCCATCCGGGACAGGGGCCACAGATACGCAGTATTTT
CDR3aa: CASSPSGTGATDTQYF

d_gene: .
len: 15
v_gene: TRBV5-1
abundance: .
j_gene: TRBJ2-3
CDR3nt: TGCGCCAGCAGCTTAAAACTAGGAAGCACAGATACGCAGTATTTT
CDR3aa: CASSLKLGSTDTQYF

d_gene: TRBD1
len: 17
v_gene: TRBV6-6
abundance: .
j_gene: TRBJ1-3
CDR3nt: TGTGCCAGCAGTTACTCGCCGGGACAGGGGGGCGGAAACACCATATATTTT
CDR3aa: CASSYSPGQGGGNTIYF

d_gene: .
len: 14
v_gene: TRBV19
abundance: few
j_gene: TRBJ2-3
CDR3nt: TGTGCCAGTAGTTCTGGGACGTTAACAGATACGCAGTATTTT
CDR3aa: CASSSGTLTDTQYF

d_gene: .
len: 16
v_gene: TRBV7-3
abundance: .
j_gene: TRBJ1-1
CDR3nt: TGTGCCAGCAGCGCATCCGGGACGGCGGGACTAGCTGAAGCTTTCTTT
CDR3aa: CASSASGTAGLAEAFF

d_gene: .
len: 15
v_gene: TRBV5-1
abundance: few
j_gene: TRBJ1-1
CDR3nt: TGCGCCAGCAGCTTGGAAGGGAGGGAGGCCACTGAAGCTTTCTTT
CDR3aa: CASSLEGREATEAFF

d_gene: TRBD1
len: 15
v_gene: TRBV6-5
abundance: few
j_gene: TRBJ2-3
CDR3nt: TGTGCCAGCAGTTCCAGGGGGTCGGCAGCAGATACGCAGTATTTT
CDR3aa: CASSSRGSAADTQYF

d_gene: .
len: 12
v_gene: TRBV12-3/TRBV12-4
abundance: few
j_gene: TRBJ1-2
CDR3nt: TGTGCCAGCTCGGAGGGGGTACTAGGCTACACCTTC
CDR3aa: CASSEGVLGYTF

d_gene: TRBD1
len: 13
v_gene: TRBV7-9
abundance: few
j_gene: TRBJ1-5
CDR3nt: TGTGCCAGCAGCGTGGACAGGGTTCAGCCCCAGCATTTT
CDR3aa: CASSVDRVQPQHF

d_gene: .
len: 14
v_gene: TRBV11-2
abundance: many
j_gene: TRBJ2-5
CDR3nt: TGTGCCAGCAGCTTAAGTTCGGGGCAAGAGACCCAGTACTTC
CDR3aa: CASSLSSGQETQYF

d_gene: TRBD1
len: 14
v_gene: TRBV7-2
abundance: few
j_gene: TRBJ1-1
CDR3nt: TGTGCCAGCAACACCAGGGGGGGTCGAACTGAAGCTTTCTTT
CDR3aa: CASNTRGGRTEAFF

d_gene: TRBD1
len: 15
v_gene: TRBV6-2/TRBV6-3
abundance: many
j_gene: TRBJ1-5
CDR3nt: TGTGCCAGCAGACGAGACAGGGGGCGCGATCAGCCCCAGCATTTT
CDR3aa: CASRRDRGRDQPQHF

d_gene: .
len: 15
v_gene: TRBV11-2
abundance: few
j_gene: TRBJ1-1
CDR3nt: TGTGCCAGCAGCTTAGGTGCTCAGCCGAACACTGAAGCTTTCTTT
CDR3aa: CASSLGAQPNTEAFF

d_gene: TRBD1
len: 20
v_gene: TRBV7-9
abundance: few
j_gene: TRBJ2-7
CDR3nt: TGTGCCAGCACCTCACCCACGGGGCGACAGGGGGGTAATAGCGGCTACGAGCAGTACTTC
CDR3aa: CASTSPTGRQGGNSGYEQYF

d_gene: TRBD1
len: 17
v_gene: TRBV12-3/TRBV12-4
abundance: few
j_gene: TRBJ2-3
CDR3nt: TGTGCCAGCAGTTTCCGGACAGGGACGTTGAACACAGATACGCAGTATTTT
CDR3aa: CASSFRTGTLNTDTQYF

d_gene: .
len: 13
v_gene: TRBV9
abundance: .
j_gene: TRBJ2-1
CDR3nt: TGTGCCAGCAGCGCCCGGGACTACAATGAGCAGTTCTTC
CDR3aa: CASSARDYNEQFF

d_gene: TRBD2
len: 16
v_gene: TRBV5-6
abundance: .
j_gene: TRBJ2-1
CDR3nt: TGTGCCAGCAGTCCTCGAGGGGGGGCGGGGGGGAATGAGCAGTTCTTC
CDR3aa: CASSPRGGAGGNEQFF

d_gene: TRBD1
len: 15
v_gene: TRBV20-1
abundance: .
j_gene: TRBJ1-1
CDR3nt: TGCAGTGCTAAAGTGACAGGGGTTAGGAACACTGAAGCTTTCTTT
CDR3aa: CSAKVTGVRNTEAFF

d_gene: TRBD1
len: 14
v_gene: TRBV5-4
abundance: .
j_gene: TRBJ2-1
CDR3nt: TGTGCCAGCAGCCGGGACAGCGCCTACAATGAGCAGTTCTTC
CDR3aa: CASSRDSAYNEQFF

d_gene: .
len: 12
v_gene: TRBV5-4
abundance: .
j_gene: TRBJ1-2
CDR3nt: TGTGCCAGCAGCTTGGTTAGGGATGGCTACACCTTC
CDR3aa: CASSLVRDGYTF

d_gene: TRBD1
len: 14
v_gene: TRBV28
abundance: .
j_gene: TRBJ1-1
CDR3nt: TGTGCCAGCAGAGACAGGGGGCAGGGCACTGAAGCTTTCTTT
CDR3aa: CASRDRGQGTEAFF

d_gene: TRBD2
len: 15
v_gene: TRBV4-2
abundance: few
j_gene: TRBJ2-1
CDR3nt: TGTGCCAGCAGCGCTACTAGCGGGGGGGCGGGTGAGCAGTTCTTC
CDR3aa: CASSATSGGAGEQFF

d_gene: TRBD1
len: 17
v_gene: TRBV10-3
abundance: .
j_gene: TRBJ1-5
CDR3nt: TGTGCCATCAGTGATACCAGGGACAGCTCCAGCAGTCAGCCCCAGCATTTT
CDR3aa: CAISDTRDSSSSQPQHF

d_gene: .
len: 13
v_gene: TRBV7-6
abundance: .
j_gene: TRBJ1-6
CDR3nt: TGTGCTAGCAGATGGGGGAAGGATTCACCCCTCCACTTT
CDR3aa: CASRWGKDSPLHF

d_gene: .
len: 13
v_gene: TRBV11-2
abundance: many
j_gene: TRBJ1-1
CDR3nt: TGTGCCAGCAACCAGGGGCCGAACACTGAAGCTTTCTTT
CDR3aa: CASNQGPNTEAFF

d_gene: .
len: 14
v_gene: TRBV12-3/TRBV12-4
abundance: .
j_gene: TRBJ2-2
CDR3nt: TGTGCCAGCAGTTTGCGGGGGCAGAGCGGGGAGCTGTTTTTT
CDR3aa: CASSLRGQSGELFF

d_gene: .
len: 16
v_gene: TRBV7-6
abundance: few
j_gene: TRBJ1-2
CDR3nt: TGTGCCAGCAGCGTCACGACAGGACTCCGCCTCTATGGCTACACCTTC
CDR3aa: CASSVTTGLRLYGYTF

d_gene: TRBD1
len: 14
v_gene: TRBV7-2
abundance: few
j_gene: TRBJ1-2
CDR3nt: TGTGCCAGCAGCGATGGACAGGGTCTCTATGGCTACACCTTC
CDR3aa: CASSDGQGLYGYTF

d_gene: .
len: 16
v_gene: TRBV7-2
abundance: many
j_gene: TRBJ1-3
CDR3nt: TGTGCCAGCAGCTTTATCCCCAGGTCTTCTGGAAACACCATATATTTT
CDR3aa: CASSFIPRSSGNTIYF

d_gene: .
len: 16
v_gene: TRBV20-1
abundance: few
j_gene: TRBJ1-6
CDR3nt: TGCAGTGCTAGATCCCCCTCGGGGTTCGACGGGTCACCCCTCCACTTT
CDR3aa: CSARSPSGFDGSPLHF

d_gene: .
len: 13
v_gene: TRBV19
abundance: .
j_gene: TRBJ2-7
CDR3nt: TGTGCCAGTCGGCGAGGGGATACCTACGAGCAGTACTTC
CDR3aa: CASRRGDTYEQYF

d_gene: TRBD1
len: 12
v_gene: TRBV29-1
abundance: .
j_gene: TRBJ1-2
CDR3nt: TGCAGCGTAGAGACAGGGGACCATGGCTACACCTTC
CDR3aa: CSVETGDHGYTF

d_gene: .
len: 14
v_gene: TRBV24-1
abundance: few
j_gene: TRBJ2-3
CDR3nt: TGTGCCACCAGTACTTCGTGGGGAGCGGCCACGCAGTATTTT
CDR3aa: CATSTSWGAATQYF

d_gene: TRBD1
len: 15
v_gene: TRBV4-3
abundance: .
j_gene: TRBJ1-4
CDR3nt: TGCGCCAGCAGCCAAGTGACAGGGGAGGGTGAAAAACTGTTTTTT
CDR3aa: CASSQVTGEGEKLFF

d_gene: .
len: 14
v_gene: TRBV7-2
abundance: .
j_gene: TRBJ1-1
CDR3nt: TGTGCCAGCTCCCCAGAGGGGGGCACCACTGAAGCTTTCTTT
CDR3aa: CASSPEGGTTEAFF

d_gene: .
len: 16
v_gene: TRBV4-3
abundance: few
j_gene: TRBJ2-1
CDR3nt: TGCGCCAGCAGCCAAACGGAGGGTCTCTTTGTGGGTGAGCAGTTCTTC
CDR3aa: CASSQTEGLFVGEQFF